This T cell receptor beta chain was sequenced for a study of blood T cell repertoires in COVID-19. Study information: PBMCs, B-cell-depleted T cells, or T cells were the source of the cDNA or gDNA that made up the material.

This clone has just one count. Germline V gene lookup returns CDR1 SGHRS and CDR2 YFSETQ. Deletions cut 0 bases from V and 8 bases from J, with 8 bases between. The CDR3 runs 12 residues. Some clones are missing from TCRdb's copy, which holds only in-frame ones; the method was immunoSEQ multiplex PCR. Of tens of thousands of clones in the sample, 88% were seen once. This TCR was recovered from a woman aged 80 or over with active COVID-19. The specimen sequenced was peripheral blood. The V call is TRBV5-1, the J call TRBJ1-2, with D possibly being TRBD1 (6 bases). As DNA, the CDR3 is TGCGCCAGCAGCTTGGACAGGGACGGCTACACCTTC. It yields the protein CASSLDRDGYTF.